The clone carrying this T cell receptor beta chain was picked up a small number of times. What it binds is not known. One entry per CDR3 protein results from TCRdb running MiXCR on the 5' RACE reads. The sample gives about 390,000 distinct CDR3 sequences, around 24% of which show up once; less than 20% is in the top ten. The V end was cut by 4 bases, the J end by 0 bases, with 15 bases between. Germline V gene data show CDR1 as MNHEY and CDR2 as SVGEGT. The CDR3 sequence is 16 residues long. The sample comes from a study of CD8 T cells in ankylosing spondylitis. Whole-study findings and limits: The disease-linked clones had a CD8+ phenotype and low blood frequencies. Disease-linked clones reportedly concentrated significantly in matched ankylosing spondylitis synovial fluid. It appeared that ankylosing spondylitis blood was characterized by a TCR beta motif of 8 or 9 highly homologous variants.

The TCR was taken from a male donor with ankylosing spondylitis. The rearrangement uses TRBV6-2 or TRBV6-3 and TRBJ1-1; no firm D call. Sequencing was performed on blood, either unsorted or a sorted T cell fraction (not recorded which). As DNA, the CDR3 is TGTGCCAGCAGTTCTAGTCCAGGATTTATGAACACTGAAGCTTTCTTT. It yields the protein CASSSSPGFMNTEAFF.